This T cell receptor beta chain was sequenced during a study of response to subunit inactivated influenza vaccine. Trimming took off 4 bases at V and 4 bases at J, with 14 bases between the two ends. This CDR3 is built from 15 residues. CDR1 and CDR2 (germline): SEHNR, FQNEAQ (reference sequence). MiXCR was run by TCRdb on the RT-PCR reads, yielding one entry per CDR3 protein. The table has 550,000 to 800,000 distinct CDR3 sequences, over 11% seen once. Sequenced material: PBMCs from blood, taken 14 days before vaccination. The sequence was obtained from a man aged 45 to 65 who received an inactivated influenza vaccine. V is TRBV7-9 and J is TRBJ1-3; D may be TRBD1 (5 bases). CDR3 nucleotides: TGTGCCAGCAGCTCTACAGGATCCCCCGGAAACACCATATATTTT. It encodes CASSSTGSPGNTIYF.